This T cell receptor (beta chain) was captured by sequencing in a study of CD8+ T cells in alopecia areata (dated by TCRdb to 2016 to 2019). At the level of the whole study: Treated patients were enrolled in an open-label pilot trial of oral tofacitinib, 5 to 10 mg twice daily, for moderate-to-severe alopecia areata. Biopsies were taken from tofacitinib-treated patients at baseline and again at 4 and 24 weeks into treatment, and several of those patients also had a later scalp biopsy. On the human side, TCRbeta sequencing was run on scalp tissue and on sorted CD4+ and CD8+ peripheral blood T cells from healthy controls and from alopecia areata patients with either patchy or totalis/universalis disease. In treated patients, disease severity was measured using the SALT score, which gives the percentage of scalp surface area affected. TCRbeta CDR3 regions were amplified by immunoSEQ multiplex PCR using 35 Vbeta forward and 13 Jbeta reverse primers. RNA was obtained with the PAXgene miRNA kit for fixed scalp, the miRNeasy kit for PBMCs, and the RNeasy kit for mouse skin. Patients received tofacitinib for 6 to 18 months and were then followed off drug for 6 months to check for delayed response and recurrence. High-throughput TCRbeta sequencing was used to examine T cell clonal expansion in alopecia areata in both the C3H/HeJ mouse model and human patients. Scalp clonality was compared among normal scalp (n=4), patchy alopecia areata scalp (n=8), and alopecia totalis/universalis scalp (n=8). Study-level results and caveats: Unlike mouse skin, where gammadelta T cells dominate, normal human skin contains resident alphabeta T cells that get sequenced too, which complicates analysis of the scalp TCR repertoire. Lesional scalp, especially in alopecia totalis/universalis, showed higher clonality and more expanded CD8+ clones than normal scalp, suggesting antigenic drive. Because the treated cohort was small and included a single nonresponder, larger studies are needed to assess links between baseline CD8+ expansion and response. With tofacitinib, both scalp clonality and the number of expanded CD8+ clones among the top 100 scalp clones went down significantly. Compared with mice, TCR sequences shared between patients were less clear, possibly partly because of HLA diversity across the patient population. Many expanded lesional clones were found to persist in scalp and blood during tofacitinib treatment, and relapse after treatment cessation may be partly explained by this persistence.

The treatment or condition label, read with the paper, signifies: oral pan-JAK inhibitor, 5-10 mg twice daily. Peripheral blood and lesional scalp punch biopsies were obtained from patients with alopecia areata. PBMCs were isolated by density centrifugation and stained for CD3, CD4 and CD8, after which CD4+ and CD8+ T cells were sorted on a FACSAria. The trim is 2 bases for V and 10 bases for J, with a gap of 18 bases between the germline ends. The CDR3, cysteine through phenylalanine, is 16 amino acids long. This entry keeps only the CDR3 DNA: 48 bases, framed from base 1. The CDR1 and CDR2 encoded by the germline V gene (reference sequence) are PRHDT and FYEKMQ. Turning to this clone: What this receptor recognizes is not known. One base away there is no much larger clone; base qualities are not given.

The library was generated by the immunoSEQ multiplex PCR assay. RNA was extracted from all samples and reverse transcribed into cDNA, which served as template for TCR sequencing. First-strand cDNA was synthesized using SuperScript III with a 2:1 mix of oligo-dT and random hexamers. A synthetic immune receptor repertoire was used to measure amplification bias, and any remaining bias was corrected computationally. The original pipeline was this. After raw reads were preprocessed to remove errors, the CDR3 was defined following IMGT conventions as running from the conserved cysteine to phenylalanine. Clonality was calculated as 1 minus Shannon entropy normalized by log2 of the number of productive unique TCRs. CD4 or CD8 identity of scalp clones was inferred by cross-referencing scalp TCRbeta sequences with sorted blood CD4 and CD8 repertoires. As stored in TCRdb, this immuneACCESS dataset retains in-frame rearrangements with V and J assigned. A fraction of the clones does not appear; measured against another copy, unresolved V genes explain less than half of the discrepancy, and the remainder lacks a known reason. That table supplies the V and J calls and clone size; D and trimming were determined from the DNA. Here the sample has roughly 190,000 clones; just under 65% occur a single time. The ten largest make up roughly 1.3% of the sample.

The material was CD4+ T cells sorted from blood, obtained around week 49, from a patient treated with tofacitinib. This receptor chain uses TRBV13 and TRBJ1-6; possibly the D gene is TRBD1, per 6 matching bases. The receptor was isolated from a human donor with alopecia areata. The DNA sequence follows: TGTGCCAGCAGCTTACGCGTTGGGGGAGGGGGATCACCCCTCCACTTT. Translated, it reads CASSLRVGGGGSPLHF.